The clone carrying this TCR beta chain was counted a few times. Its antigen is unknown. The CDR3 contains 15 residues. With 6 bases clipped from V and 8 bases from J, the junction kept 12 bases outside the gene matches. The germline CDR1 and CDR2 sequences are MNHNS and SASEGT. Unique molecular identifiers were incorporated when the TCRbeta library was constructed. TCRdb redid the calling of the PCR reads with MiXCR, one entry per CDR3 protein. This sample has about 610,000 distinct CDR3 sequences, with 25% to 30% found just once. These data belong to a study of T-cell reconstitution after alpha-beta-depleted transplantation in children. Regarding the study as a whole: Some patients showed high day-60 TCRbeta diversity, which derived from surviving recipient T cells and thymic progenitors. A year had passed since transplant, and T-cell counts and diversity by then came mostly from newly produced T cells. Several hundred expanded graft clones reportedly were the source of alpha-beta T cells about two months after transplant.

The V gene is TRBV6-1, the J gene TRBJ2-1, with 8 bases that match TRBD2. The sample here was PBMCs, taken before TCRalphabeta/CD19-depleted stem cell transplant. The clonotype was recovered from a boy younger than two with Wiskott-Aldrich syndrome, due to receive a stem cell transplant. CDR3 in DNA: TGTGCCAGCAGAGATTTAGGCGGGAGGCGGGATGAGCAGTTCTTC. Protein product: CASRDLGGRRDEQFF.